The clone carrying this TCR beta chain was recorded a few times. Antigen unknown. From RNA transcripts, TCR beta CDR3 regions were amplified. TCR CDR3 regions were first amplified by RT-PCR with HTBI primers. TCRdb analysed the multiplex PCR reads with MiXCR anew, one entry per CDR3 protein. The sample carries about 600,000 distinct CDR3 sequences, 16% recorded once. These data come from a study of T cells in Graves' hyperthyroidism and ophthalmopathy. Thyroid ultrasound and orbital computed tomography, with clinical symptoms and serum thyroxine and TRAb, informed diagnoses. Notes on the study in general: Most clonotypes expanded in thyroid above 0.001 were likewise present in blood.

The TCR comes from a woman in her thirties or forties with Graves' ophthalmopathy. What was sequenced was blood.

In DNA, the CDR3 is TGTGCCAGCAGCGCCCCCCGACGGGAAGGAGGCAATGAGCAGTTCTTC. Its translation is CASSAPRREGGNEQFF. This sequence joins TRBV7-9 and TRBJ2-1; a weak D match, TRBD2 (5 bases). V lost 5 bases and J 6 bases, leaving 20 bases between the germline ends. CDR3 length: 16 amino acids. Germline CDR1 and CDR2: SEHNR and FQNEAQ (reference sequence).